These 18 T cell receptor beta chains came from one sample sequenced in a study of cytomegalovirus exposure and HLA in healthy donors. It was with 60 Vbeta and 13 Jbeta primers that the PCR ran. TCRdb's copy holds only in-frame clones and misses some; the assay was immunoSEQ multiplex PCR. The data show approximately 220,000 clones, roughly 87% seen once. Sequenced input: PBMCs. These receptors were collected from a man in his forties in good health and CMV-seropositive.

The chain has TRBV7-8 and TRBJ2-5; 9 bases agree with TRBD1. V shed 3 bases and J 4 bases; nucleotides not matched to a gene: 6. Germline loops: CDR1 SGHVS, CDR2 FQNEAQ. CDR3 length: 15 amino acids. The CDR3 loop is CASSLPGQGRETQYF. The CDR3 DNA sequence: TGTGCCAGCAGCTTGCCGGGACAGGGCCGAGAGACCCAGTACTTC.

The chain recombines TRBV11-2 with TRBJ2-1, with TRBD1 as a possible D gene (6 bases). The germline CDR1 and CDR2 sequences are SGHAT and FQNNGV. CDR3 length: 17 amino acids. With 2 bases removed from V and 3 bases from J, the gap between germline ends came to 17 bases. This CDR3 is CASSLLPLQGVYNEQFF. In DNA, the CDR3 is TGTGCCAGCAGCTTACTACCGCTACAGGGAGTCTACAATGAGCAGTTCTTC.

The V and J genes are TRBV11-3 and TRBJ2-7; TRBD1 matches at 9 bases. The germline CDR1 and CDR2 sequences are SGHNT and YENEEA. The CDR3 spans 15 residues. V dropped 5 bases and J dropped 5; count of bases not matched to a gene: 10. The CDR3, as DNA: TGTGCCAGCAGCATCACGACAGGGGGGAGGAACGAGCAGTACTTC. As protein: CASSITTGGRNEQYF. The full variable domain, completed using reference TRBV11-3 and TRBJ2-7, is EAGVVQSPRYKIIEKKQPVAFWCNPISGHNTLYWYLQNLGQGPELLIRYENEEAVDDSQLPKDRFSAERLKGVDSTLKIQPAELGDSAVYLCASSITTGGRNEQYFGPGTRLTVT.

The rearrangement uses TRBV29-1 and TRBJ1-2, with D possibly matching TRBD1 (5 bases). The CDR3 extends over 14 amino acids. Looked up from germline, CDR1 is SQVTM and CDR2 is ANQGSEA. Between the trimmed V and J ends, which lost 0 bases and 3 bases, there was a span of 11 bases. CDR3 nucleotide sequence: TGCAGCGTTGAAGATCCACGCAGGGACTATGGCTACACCTTC. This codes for CSVEDPRRDYGYTF.

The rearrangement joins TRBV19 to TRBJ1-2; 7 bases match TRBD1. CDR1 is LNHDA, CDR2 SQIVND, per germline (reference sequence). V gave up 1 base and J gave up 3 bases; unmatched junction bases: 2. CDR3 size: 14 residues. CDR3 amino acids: CASSIVGTDYGYTF. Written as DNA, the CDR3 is TGTGCCAGTAGTATAGTTGGGACAGACTATGGCTACACCTTC.

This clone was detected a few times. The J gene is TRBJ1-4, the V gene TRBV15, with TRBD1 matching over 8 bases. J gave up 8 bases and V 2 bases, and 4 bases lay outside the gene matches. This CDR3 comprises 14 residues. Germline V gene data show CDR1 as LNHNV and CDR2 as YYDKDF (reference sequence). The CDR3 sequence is CATSRSGDREKLFF. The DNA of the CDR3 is TGTGCCACCAGCAGATCCGGGGACAGGGAAAAACTGTTTTTT.

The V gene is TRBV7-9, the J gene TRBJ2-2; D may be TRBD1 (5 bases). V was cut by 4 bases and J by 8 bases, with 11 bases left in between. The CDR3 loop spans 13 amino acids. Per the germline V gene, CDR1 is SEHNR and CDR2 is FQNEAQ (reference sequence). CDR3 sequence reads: CASSSRQRGELFF. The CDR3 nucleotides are TGTGCCAGCAGCTCCAGACAGAGAGGGGAGCTGTTTTTT.

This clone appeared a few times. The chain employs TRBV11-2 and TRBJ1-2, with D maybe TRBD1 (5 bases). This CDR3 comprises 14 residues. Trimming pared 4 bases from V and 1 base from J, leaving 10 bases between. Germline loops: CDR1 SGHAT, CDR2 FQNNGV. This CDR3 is CASSSARGNYGYTF. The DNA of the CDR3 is TGTGCCAGCAGCTCCGCTAGGGGTAACTATGGCTACACCTTC.

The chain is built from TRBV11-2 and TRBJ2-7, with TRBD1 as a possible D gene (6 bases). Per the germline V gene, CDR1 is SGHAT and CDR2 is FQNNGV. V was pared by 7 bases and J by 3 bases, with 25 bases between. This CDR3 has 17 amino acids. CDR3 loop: CASIQPKPGTSHYEQYF. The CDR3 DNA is TGTGCCAGCATCCAACCCAAACCCGGGACAAGTCACTACGAGCAGTACTTC.

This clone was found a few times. The CDR3 DNA is TGTGCCAGCTGGCACCTCAGGGATTTGAACACCGGGGAGCTGTTTTTT. Its translation: CASWHLRDLNTGELFF. The V call is TRBV7-9, the J call TRBJ2-2, with D possibly matching TRBD1 (5 bases). V lost 8 bases and J lost 1, with 17 bases in between. Germline-derived CDR1 and CDR2 are SEHNR and FQNEAQ (reference sequence). The CDR3 sequence is 16 residues long. The complete variable domain, with remaining parts taken from reference TRBV7-9 and TRBJ2-2, reads DTGVSQNPRHKITKRGQNVTFRCDPISEHNRLYWYRQTLGQGPEFLTYFQNEAQLEKSRLLSDRFSAERPKGSFSTLEIQRTEQGDSAMYLCASWHLRDLNTGELFFGEGSRLTVL.

CDR3 sequence: CASSHSSGGAGTGELFF. In nucleotides, the CDR3 is TGTGCCAGCAGCCATTCTAGCGGGGGGGCGGGCACCGGGGAGCTGTTTTTT. This rearrangement joins TRBV4-2 to TRBJ2-2; 12 bases agree with TRBD2. CDR3 length: 17 residues. Trimming at V came to 3 bases and at J to 4 bases, leaving 6 bases not matched to a gene. Germline V gene sequence: CDR1 LGHNA, CDR2 YNFKEQ.

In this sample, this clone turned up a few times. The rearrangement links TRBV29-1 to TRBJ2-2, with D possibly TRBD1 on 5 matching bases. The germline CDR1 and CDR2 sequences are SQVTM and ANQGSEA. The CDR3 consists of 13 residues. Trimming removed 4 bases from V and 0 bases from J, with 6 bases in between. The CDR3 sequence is CSVVGANTGELFF. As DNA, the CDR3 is TGCAGCGTTGTAGGGGCGAACACCGGGGAGCTGTTTTTT.

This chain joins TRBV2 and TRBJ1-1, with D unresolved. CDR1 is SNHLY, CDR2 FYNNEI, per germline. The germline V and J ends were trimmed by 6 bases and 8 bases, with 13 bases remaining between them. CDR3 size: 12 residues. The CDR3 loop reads CASSGLPPEAFF. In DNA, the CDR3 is TGTGCCAGCAGCGGACTCCCCCCCGAAGCTTTCTTT.

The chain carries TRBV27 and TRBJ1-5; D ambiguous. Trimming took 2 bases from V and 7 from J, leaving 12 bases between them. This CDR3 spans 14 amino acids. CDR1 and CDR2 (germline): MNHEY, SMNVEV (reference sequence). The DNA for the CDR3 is TGTGCCAGCAGTTTAAGCGGACTCTCCCAGCCCCAGCATTTT. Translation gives CASSLSGLSQPQHF.

The CDR3 DNA is TGTGCCAGCAGCCACCATGGCAACACTGAAGCTTTCTTT. Residues: CASSHHGNTEAFF. The J gene is TRBJ1-1, the V gene TRBV11-2; D gene ambiguous. Germline V gives CDR1 SGHAT, CDR2 FQNNGV. CDR3 size: 13 residues. With 5 bases removed from V and 2 bases from J, the gap between germline ends came to 9 bases.

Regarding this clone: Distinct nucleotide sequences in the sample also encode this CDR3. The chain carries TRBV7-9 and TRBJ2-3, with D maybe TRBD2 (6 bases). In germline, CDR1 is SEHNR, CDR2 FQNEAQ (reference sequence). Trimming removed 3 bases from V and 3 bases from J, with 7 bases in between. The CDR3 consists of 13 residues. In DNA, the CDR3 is TGTGCCAGCAGCTTCCGGGAGACAGATACGCAGTATTTT. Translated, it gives CASSFRETDTQYF.

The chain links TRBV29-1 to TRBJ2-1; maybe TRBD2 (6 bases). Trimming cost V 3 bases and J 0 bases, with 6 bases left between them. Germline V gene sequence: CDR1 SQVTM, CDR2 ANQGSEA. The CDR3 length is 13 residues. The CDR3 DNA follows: TGCAGCGTTGAGGAGGGCTCCTACAATGAGCAGTTCTTC. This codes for CSVEEGSYNEQFF.

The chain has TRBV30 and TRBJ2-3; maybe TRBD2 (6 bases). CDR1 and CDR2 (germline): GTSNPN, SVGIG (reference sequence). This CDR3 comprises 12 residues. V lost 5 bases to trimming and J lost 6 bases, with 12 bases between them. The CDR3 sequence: CAWAAGRDTQYF. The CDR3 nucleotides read TGTGCCTGGGCGGCAGGGAGGGATACGCAGTATTTT.